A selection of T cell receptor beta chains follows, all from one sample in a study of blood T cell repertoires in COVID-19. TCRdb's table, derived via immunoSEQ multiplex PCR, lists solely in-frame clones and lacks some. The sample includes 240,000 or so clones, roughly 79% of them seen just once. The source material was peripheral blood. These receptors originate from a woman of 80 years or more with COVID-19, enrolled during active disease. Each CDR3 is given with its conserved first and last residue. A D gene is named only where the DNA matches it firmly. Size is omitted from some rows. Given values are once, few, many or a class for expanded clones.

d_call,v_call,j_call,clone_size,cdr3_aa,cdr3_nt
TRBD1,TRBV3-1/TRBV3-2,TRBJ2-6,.,CASGTGTGANVLTF,TGTGCCAGCGGGACAGGGACTGGGGCCAACGTCCTGACTTTC
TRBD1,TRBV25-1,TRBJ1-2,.,CASSESQGDGYTF,TGTGCCAGCAGTGAGAGCCAGGGGGACGGCTACACCTTC
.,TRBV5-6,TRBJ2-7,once,CASQGFPLSANSYEQYF,TGTGCCAGCCAGGGATTCCCGTTAAGCGCCAACTCCTACGAGCAGTACTTC
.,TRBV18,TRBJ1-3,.,CASSPRQGSDSGNTIYF,TGTGCCAGCTCACCAAGGCAGGGGAGCGACTCTGGAAACACCATATATTTT
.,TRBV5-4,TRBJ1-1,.,CASSLGWGRGVDTEAFF,TGTGCCAGCAGCTTAGGCTGGGGAAGGGGCGTGGACACTGAAGCTTTCTTT
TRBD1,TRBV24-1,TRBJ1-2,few,CATSGRSGTGDYGYTF,TGTGCCACCAGTGGGAGATCTGGGACAGGGGACTATGGCTACACCTTC
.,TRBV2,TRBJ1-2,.,CASSHRVDYGYTF,TGTGCCAGCAGCCACAGGGTCGACTATGGCTACACCTTC
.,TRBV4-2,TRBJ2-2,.,CASRETEAWNTGELFF,TGTGCCAGCAGAGAAACCGAAGCTTGGAACACCGGGGAGCTGTTTTTT
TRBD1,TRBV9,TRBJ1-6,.,CASSEQGANWASPLHF,TGTGCCAGCAGCGAACAGGGGGCGAATTGGGCTTCACCCCTCCACTTT
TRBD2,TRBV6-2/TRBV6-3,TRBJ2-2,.,CASSPTSGRSGTGELFF,TGTGCCAGCAGTCCCACTAGCGGGAGGTCGGGCACCGGGGAGCTGTTTTTT
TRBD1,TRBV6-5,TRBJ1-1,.,CASSYSRQGLSEAFF,TGTGCCAGCAGTTACTCGAGACAGGGTCTCTCTGAAGCTTTCTTT
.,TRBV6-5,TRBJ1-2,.,CASFGRDYGYTF,TGTGCCAGCTTCGGCCGGGACTATGGCTACACCTTC
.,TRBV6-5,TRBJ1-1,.,CASKTGQNPEAFF,TGTGCCAGCAAAACAGGCCAAAACCCTGAAGCTTTCTTT
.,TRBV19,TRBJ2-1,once,CASSVPASSYNEQFF,TGTGCCAGTAGTGTGCCAGCGAGCTCCTACAATGAGCAGTTCTTC
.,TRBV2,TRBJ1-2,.,CASSRDTSYGYTF,TGTGCCAGCAGCCGGGACACCTCCTATGGCTACACCTTC